Shown below are 17 T cell receptor beta chains from a single sample sequenced in a study of spatial heterogeneity in lung cancer. TCRdb fed the 5' RACE reads into MiXCR, producing one record per CDR3 protein. This table has 23,000 or so distinct CDR3 sequences, 5.5% to 7.5% appearing once. Time point meaning: sample taken at primary tumor resection. Sequenced material: PBMCs, taken at surgery. These TCRs come from a male donor with early-stage non-small cell lung cancer.

The V call is TRBV29-1, the J call TRBJ2-2; D is undetermined. The ends were cut back, 4 bases at V and 6 bases at J, with 9 bases in the middle. The CDR3 length is 12 residues. Germline V gene lookup returns CDR1 SQVTM and CDR2 ANQGSEA. The CDR3 coding sequence is TGCAGCGTTGGCGAAGTCCCCGGGGAGCTGTTTTTT. Translation gives CSVGEVPGELFF.

This clonotype was detected many times. The CDR3 nucleotides are TGTGCCAGCAGTGGACAGACGAATCAGCCCCAGCATTTT. Encoded protein: CASSGQTNQPQHF. V usage is TRBV12-3 or TRBV12-4 and J usage is TRBJ1-5; D perhaps matches TRBD1 (6 bases). The CDR3 totals 13 residues. V was shortened by 5 bases and J by 4 bases, with 9 bases between the two germline ends.

In DNA form, the CDR3 reads TGTGCCAGCAGTTTGGTACAGCCACCTAACTATGGCTACACCTTC. This sequence encodes CASSLVQPPNYGYTF. The chain combines TRBV27 with TRBJ1-2; D gene uncertain. Germline lookup yields CDR1 MNHEY and CDR2 SMNVEV (reference sequence). This CDR3 is 15 amino acids long. The V end was cut by 3 bases, the J end by 0 bases, with 11 bases between.

This clonotype was counted ten times or more. CDR3 bases: TGTGCCAGCGGAGGGTCCCAGTTGAACACTGAAGCTTTCTTT. Its translation is CASGGSQLNTEAFF. The rearrangement links TRBV27 to TRBJ1-1; no clear D. CDR1 and CDR2 from the germline V gene are MNHEY and SMNVEV (reference sequence). Trimming left V 8 bases short and J 0 bases short, with 13 bases between. There are 14 residues in the CDR3.

There are a few counts of this clonotype. The chain joins TRBV24-1 to TRBJ2-3; D gene uncertain. The CDR3 runs to 12 residues. CDR1 and CDR2 (germline): KGHDR, SFDVKD. Trimming took off 3 bases at V and 0 bases at J, with 0 bases between the two ends. The CDR3 protein is CATSDSTDTQYF. The CDR3 DNA sequence: TGTGCCACCAGTGATAGCACAGATACGCAGTATTTT.

The chain uses TRBV6-6 and TRBJ2-2, with D perhaps given as TRBD1 or TRBD2 (5 bases each). V was shortened by 6 bases and J by 0 bases, with 11 bases between the two germline ends. The CDR3 is made up of 15 amino acids. Germline values: CDR1 MNHNY, CDR2 SVGAGI (reference sequence). For the CDR3, the DNA is TGTGCCAGCAGGCGTGGGGGAGCGAACACCGGGGAGCTGTTTTTT. Amino acid sequence: CASRRGGANTGELFF.

In this sample, this clonotype turned up many times. The chain uses TRBV12-3 or TRBV12-4 and TRBJ1-5; D is perhaps TRBD1 (5 bases). The CDR3 extends over 16 amino acids. V lost 6 bases and J 0 bases, leaving 15 bases between the germline ends. The CDR3, as DNA: TGTGCCAGCAGCCAAGGGTGGGGGGATAGCAATCAGCCCCAGCATTTT. Its protein is CASSQGWGDSNQPQHF.

This clonotype was seen ten or more times. This sequence joins TRBV20-1 and TRBJ2-4; D call uncertain. The CDR3 has 11 amino acids. CDR1 and CDR2 from the germline V gene are DFQATT and SNEGSKA (reference sequence). Between the trimmed V and J ends, which lost 0 bases and 16 bases, there was a span of 13 bases. In DNA form, the CDR3 reads TGCAGTGCTAGAGACAGCCCGGTTGACTACTTC. This sequence encodes CSARDSPVDYF.

This clonotype was observed many times. V gene TRBV28 combines with J gene TRBJ1-6; tentatively, D is TRBD1 (6 bases). CDR1 and CDR2 from the germline V gene are MDHEN and SYDVKM. CDR3 length equals 15 residues. V gave up 2 bases and J gave up 7 bases, with 12 bases separating them. The CDR3: CASSLIPRGNSPLHF. CDR3 DNA: TGTGCCAGCAGTTTAATTCCCAGGGGCAATTCACCCCTCCACTTT.

This clonotype occurred many times. The V gene is TRBV2, the J gene TRBJ2-3; D not resolved. The germline V gene has CDR1 SNHLY and CDR2 FYNNEI. The ends were cut back, 2 bases at V and 2 bases at J, with 14 bases in the middle. The CDR3 is made up of 16 amino acids. In DNA, the CDR3 is TGTGCCAGCAGTGAATTCCTCCCGGCCTACACAGATACGCAGTATTTT. Translated: CASSEFLPAYTDTQYF. Combining the CDR3 with reference TRBV2 and TRBJ2-3 gives the whole variable domain EPEVTQTPSHQVTQMGQEVILRCVPISNHLYFYWYRQILGQKVEFLVSFYNNEISEKSEIFDDQFSVERPDGSNFTLKIRSTKLEDSAMYFCASSEFLPAYTDTQYFGPGTRLTVL.

This clonotype has ten or more counts. The chain joins TRBV11-2 to TRBJ2-1; 9 bases match TRBD1. V lost 3 bases and J lost 7; bases outside the gene matches: 13. The CDR3 has 17 residues. The germline V gene has CDR1 SGHAT and CDR2 FQNNGV. The CDR3 coding sequence is TGTGCCAGCAGCTTTGGGTTCGGAACAGGGGGCTCGAATGAGCAGTTCTTC. It is translated as CASSFGFGTGGSNEQFF.

The CDR3 reads CASSLENYGYTF. As DNA, the CDR3 is TGCGCCAGCAGCTTGGAAAACTATGGCTACACCTTC. The gene calls are TRBV5-1 and TRBJ1-2; D gene unclear. The V gene lost 0 bases and the J gene lost 2 bases, with 2 bases spanning the gap. Germline V CDR1 and CDR2: SGHRS, YFSETQ. The CDR3 sequence is 12 residues long.

This clonotype showed up many times. One junction end does not reproduce the germline sequence, and a read error may be involved. The rearrangement uses TRBV20-1 and TRBJ1-2; 10 bases are shared with TRBD1. Germline loops: CDR1 DFQATT, CDR2 SNEGSKA (reference sequence). This CDR3 is 14 amino acids long. Written as DNA, the CDR3 is TGCAGTGCAAGAGGGGACAGGGGAACTCAAGGCTACACCTTC. Translating gives CSARGDRGTQGYTF.

In this sample, this clonotype turned up many times. The chain recombines TRBV7-2 with TRBJ1-1, with no clear D. V lost 1 base, J lost 4 bases, and 7 bases lay in between. The CDR3 contains 13 residues. The germline gives CDR1 SGHTA, CDR2 FQGNSA. In DNA, the CDR3 is TGTGCCAGCAGCTTAGAGTACAGCACTGAAGCTTTCTTT. It specifies CASSLEYSTEAFF.

This clonotype was recorded many times. V usage is TRBV20-1 and J usage is TRBJ2-3; D may be TRBD2 (6 bases). Trimming removed 7 bases from V and 3 bases from J, with 8 bases in between. Looked up from germline, CDR1 is DFQATT and CDR2 is SNEGSKA (reference sequence). The CDR3 runs to 11 residues. CDR3 sequence reads: CSGGTTDTQYF. Here the CDR3 DNA reads TGCAGTGGGGGGACTACAGATACGCAGTATTTT.

There are a few counts of this clonotype. The chain employs TRBV27 and TRBJ2-7, with D perhaps TRBD1 (5 bases). Trimming stripped 6 bases from V and 4 bases from J, with 19 bases between. CDR1 and CDR2 (germline): MNHEY, SMNVEV (reference sequence). CDR3 length: 15 residues. The CDR3 spells CASREAGRRPYEQYF. The CDR3, as DNA: TGTGCCAGCAGAGAGGCAGGGCGGAGACCATACGAGCAGTACTTC.

The chain couples TRBV7-9 to TRBJ2-3; weak D call: TRBD2 (6 bases). The CDR3 has 15 amino acids. CDR1 is SEHNR and CDR2 is FQNEAQ in the germline V gene (reference sequence). Trimming pared 3 bases from V and 6 bases from J, leaving 16 bases between. This CDR3 reads CASSFTRGDNDTQYF. The CDR3 coding sequence is TGTGCCAGCAGCTTCACCCGCGGGGATAACGATACGCAGTATTTT.